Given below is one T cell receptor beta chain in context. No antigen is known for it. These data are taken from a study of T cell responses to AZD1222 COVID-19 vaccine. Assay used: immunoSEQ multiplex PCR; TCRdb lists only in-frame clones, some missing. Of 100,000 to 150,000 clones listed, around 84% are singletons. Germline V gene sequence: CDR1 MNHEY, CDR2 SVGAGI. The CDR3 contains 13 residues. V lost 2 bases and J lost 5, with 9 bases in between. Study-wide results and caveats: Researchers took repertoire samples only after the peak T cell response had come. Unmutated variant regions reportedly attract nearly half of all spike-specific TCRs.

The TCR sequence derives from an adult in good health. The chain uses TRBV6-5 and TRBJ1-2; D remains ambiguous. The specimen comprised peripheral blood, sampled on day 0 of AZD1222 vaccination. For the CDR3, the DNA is TGTGCCAGCAGTTACCGACCCGGATATGGCTACACCTTC. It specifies CASSYRPGYGYTF.